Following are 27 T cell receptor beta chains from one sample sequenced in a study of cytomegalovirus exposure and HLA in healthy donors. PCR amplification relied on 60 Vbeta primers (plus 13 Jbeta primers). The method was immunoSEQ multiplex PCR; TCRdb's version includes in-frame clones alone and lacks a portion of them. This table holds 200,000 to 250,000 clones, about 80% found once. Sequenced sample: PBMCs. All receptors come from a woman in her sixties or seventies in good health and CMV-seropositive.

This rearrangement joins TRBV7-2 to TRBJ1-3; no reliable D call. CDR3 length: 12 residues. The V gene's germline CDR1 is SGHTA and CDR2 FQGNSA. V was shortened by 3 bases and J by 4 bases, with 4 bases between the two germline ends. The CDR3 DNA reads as TGTGCCAGCAGCTTGGCCGGAAACACCATATATTTT. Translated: CASSLAGNTIYF.

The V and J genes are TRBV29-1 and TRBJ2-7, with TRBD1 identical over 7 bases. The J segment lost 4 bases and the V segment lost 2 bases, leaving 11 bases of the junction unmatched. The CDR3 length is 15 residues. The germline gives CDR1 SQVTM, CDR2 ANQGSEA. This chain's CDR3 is CSVERRRQGEYEQYF. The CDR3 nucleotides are TGCAGCGTTGAAAGGCGTAGGCAGGGGGAATACGAGCAGTACTTC.

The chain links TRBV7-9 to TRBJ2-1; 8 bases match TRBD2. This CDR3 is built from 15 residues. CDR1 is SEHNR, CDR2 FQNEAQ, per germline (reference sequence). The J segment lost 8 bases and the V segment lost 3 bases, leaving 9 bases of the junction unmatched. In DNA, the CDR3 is TGTGCCAGCAGCTTCGTAGCGGGGAGTCGGGATGAGCAGTTCTTC. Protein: CASSFVAGSRDEQFF.

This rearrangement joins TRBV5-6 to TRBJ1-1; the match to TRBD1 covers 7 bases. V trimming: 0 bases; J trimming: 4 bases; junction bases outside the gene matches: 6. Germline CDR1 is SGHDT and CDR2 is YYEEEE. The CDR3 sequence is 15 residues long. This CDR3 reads CASSLEGTAFTEAFF. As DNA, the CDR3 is TGTGCCAGCAGCTTGGAGGGGACAGCCTTCACTGAAGCTTTCTTT. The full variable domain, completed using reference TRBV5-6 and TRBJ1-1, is DAGVTQSPTHLIKTRGQQVTLRCSPKSGHDTVSWYQQALGQGPQFIFQYYEEEERQRGNFPDRFSGHQFPNYSSELNVNALLLGDSALYLCASSLEGTAFTEAFFGQGTRLTVV.

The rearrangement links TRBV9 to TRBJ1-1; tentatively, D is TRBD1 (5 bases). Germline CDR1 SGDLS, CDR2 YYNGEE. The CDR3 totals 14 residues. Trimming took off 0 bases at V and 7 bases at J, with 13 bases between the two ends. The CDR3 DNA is TGTGCCAGCAGCGTAGGAAGGTCGACAGATGAAGCTTTCTTT. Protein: CASSVGRSTDEAFF.

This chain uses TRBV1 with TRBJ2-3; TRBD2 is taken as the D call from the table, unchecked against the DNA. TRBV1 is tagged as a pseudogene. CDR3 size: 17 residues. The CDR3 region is CTSSPGSRKREIDTQYF. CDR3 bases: TGCACCAGCAGCCCCGGAAGTCGCAAGCGGGAGATAGATACGCAGTATTTT.

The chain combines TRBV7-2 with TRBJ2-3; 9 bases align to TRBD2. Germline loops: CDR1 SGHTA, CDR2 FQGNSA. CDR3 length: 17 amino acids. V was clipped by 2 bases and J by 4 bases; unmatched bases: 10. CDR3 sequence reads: CASSLSWAGGLADTQYF. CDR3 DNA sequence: TGTGCCAGCAGCTTATCTTGGGCGGGAGGGCTCGCAGATACGCAGTATTTT.

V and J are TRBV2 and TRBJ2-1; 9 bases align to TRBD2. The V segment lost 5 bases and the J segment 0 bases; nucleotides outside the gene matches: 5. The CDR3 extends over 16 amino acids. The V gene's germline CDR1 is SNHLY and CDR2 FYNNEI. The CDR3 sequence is CASSRLAESSYNEQFF. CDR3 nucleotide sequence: TGTGCCAGCAGTCGACTAGCGGAGAGCTCCTACAATGAGCAGTTCTTC.

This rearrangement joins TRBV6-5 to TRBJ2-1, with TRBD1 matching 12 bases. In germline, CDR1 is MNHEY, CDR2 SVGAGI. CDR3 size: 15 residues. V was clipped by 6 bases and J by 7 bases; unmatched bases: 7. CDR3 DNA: TGTGCCAGCAGCGTTGGGACAGGGGGCAAGAATGAGCAGTTCTTC. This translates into CASSVGTGGKNEQFF.

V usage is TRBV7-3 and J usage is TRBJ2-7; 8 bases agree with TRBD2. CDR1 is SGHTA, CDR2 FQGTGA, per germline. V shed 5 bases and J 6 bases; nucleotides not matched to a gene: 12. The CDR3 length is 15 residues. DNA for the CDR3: TGTGCCAGCAGCCCTCGGACTAGCCGGAGAGGCGAGCAGTACTTC. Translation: CASSPRTSRRGEQYF.

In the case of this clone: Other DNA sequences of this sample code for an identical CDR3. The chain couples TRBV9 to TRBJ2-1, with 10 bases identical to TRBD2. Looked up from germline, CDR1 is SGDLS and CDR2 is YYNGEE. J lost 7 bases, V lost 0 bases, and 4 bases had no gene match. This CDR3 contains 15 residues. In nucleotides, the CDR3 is TGTGCCAGCAGCGTAGCTAGCGGGAGTAGGAATGAGCAGTTCTTC. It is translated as CASSVASGSRNEQFF.

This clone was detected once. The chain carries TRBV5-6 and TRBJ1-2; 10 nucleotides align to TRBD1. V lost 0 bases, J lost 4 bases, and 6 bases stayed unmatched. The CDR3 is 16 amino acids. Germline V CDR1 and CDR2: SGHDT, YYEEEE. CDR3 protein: CASSLGDRGLGYGYTF. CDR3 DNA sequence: TGTGCCAGCAGCTTGGGCGACAGGGGGCTCGGCTATGGCTACACCTTC.

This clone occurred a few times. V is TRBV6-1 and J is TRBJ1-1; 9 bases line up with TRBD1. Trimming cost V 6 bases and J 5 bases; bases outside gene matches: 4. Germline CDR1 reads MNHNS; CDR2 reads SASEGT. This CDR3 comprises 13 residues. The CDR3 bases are TGTGCCAGCAGGGGACAGGGTGTTACTGAAGCTTTCTTT. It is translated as CASRGQGVTEAFF.

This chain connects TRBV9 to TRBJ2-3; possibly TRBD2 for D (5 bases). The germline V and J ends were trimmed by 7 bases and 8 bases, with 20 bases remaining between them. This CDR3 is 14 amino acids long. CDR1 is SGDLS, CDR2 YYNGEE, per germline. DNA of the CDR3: TGTGCCAGCTCGAGCGGCCCCAGTTCGGGTACGCAGTATTTT. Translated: CASSSGPSSGTQYF.

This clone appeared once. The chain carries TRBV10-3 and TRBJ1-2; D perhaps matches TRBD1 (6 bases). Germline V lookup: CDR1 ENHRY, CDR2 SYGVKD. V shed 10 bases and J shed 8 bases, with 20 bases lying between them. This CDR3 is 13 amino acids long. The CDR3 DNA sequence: TGTGCCACCTCCCCGACGGGGGGCCGCGGCTACACCTTC. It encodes CATSPTGGRGYTF.

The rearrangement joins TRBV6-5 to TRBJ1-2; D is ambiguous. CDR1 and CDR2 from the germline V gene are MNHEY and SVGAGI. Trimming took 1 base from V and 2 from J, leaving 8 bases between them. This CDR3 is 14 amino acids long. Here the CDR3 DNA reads TGTGCCAGCAGTTACTATCCGGGGAACTATGGCTACACCTTC. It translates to CASSYYPGNYGYTF.

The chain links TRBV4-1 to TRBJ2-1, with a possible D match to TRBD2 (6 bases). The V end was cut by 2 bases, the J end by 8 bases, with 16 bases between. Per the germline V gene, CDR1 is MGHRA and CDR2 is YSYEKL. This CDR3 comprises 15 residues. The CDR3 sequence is CASSQWNGGTDEQFF. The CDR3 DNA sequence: TGCGCCAGCAGCCAATGGAATGGCGGGACGGATGAGCAGTTCTTC.

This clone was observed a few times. This CDR3 reads CASSPGFGTGVNQPQHF. CDR3 nucleotides: TGTGCCAGCAGCCCGGGGTTCGGGACAGGTGTAAATCAGCCCCAGCATTTT. The chain employs TRBV7-8 and TRBJ1-5; 8 nucleotides match TRBD1. V shed 5 bases, J shed 4 bases, and the junction held 13 bases outside the gene matches. The CDR3 is 17 amino acids. Germline CDR1 reads SGHVS; CDR2 reads FQNEAQ.

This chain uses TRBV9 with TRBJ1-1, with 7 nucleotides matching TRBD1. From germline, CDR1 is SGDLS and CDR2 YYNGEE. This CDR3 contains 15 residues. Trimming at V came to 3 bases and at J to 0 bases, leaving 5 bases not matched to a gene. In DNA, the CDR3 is TGTGCCAGCAGCGCAATACAGGGGCTGAACACTGAAGCTTTCTTT. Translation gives CASSAIQGLNTEAFF. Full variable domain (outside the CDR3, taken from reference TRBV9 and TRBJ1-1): DSGVTQTPKHLITATGQRVTLRCSPRSGDLSVYWYQQSLDQGLQFLIQYYNGEERAKGNILERFSAQQFPDLHSELNLSSLELGDSALYFCASSAIQGLNTEAFFGQGTRLTVV.

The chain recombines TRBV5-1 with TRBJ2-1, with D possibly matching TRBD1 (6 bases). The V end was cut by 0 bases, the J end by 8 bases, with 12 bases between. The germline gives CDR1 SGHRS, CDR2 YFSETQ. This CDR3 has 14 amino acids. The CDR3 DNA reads TGCGCCAGCAGCTTGGGCAGGGGTGGCGATGAGCAGTTCTTC. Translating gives CASSLGRGGDEQFF. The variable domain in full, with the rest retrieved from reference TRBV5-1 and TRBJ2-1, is KAGVTQTPRYLIKTRGQQVTLSCSPISGHRSVSWYQQTPGQGLQFLFEYFSETQRNKGNFPGRFSGRQFSNSRSEMNVSTLELGDSALYLCASSLGRGGDEQFFGPGTRLTVL.

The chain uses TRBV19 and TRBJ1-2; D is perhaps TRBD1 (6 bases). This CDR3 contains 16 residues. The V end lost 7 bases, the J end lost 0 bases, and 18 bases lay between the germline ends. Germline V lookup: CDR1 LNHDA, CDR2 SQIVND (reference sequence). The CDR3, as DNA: TGTGCCAGTATTGGGACACTAAATCCTACTAACTATGGCTACACCTTC. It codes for CASIGTLNPTNYGYTF.

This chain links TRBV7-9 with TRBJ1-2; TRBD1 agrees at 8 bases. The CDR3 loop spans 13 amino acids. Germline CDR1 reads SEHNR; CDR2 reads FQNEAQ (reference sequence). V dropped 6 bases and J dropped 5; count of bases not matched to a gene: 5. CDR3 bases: TGTGCCAGCAGGGTTCAGGGGGCTTATGGCTACACCTTC. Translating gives CASRVQGAYGYTF.

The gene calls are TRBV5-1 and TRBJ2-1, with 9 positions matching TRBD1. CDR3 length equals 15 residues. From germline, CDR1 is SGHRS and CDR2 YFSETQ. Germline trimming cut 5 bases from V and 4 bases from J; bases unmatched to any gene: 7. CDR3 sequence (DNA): TGCGCCAGCAGGTTGACAGGGACAGGGTACAATGAGCAGTTCTTC. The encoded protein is CASRLTGTGYNEQFF.

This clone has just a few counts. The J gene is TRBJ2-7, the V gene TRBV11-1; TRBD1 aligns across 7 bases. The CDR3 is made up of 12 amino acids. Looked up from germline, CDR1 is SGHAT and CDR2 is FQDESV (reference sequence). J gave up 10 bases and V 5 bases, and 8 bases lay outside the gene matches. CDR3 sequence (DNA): TGTGCCAGCAGCCCTCAGACAGGGAACCAGTACTTC. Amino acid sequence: CASSPQTGNQYF.

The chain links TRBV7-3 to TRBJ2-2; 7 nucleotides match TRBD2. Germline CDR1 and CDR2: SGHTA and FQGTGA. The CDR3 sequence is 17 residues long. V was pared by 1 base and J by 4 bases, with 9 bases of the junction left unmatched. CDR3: CASSLSRTSSGTGELFF. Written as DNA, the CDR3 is TGTGCCAGCAGCTTAAGTAGGACTAGTTCTGGCACCGGGGAGCTGTTTTTT.

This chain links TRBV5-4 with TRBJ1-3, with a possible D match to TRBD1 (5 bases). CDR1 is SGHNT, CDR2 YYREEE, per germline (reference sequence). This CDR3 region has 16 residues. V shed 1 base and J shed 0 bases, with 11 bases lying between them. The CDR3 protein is CASSLLGASSGNTIYF. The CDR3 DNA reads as TGTGCCAGCAGCTTGTTAGGGGCAAGCTCTGGAAACACCATATATTTT.

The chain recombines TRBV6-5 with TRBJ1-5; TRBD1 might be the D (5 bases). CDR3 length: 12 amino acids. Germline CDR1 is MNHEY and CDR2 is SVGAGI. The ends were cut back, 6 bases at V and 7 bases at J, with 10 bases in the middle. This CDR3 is CASSRVNQPQHF. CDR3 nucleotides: TGTGCCAGCAGCAGGGTCAACCAGCCCCAGCATTTT.